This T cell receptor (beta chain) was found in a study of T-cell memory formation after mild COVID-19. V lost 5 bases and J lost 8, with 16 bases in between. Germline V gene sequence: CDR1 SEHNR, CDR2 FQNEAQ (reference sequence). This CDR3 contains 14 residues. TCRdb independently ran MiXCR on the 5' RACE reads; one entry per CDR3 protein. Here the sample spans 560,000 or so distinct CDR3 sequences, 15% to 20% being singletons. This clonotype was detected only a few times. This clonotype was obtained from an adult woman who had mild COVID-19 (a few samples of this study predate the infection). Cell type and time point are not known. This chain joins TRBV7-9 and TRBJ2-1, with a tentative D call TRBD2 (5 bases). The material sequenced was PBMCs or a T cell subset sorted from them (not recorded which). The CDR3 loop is CASSPALFSDEQFF. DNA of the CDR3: TGTGCCAGCAGCCCTGCCCTTTTTAGCGATGAGCAGTTCTTC.